This T cell receptor (beta chain) is from a study of shared clonotypes between healthy human individuals. About the study: A couple of women and three men aged 18 to 49 made up the donors.

This table comes from immunoSEQ multiplex PCR, and its TCRdb copy is limited to in-frame clones, with some not included. The table lists fewer than 550,000 clones, 75% to 80% of them singletons, with approximately 12% in the top ten. There were no recent acute infections or vaccinations among the donors, who were healthy HIV-negative adults. Caucasian adults residing in Nashville, Tennessee made up all the donors. Sequenced material: PBMCs. The TCR sequence derives from a woman aged 40 to 50 in good health. Some clones in this sample may be carry-over from other donors' samples.

CDR3 loop: CASSYSPSGNYEQYF. The CDR3 DNA sequence: TGTGCCAGCAGTTATTCGCCTAGCGGGAACTACGAGCAGTACTTC. This chain uses TRBV6-9 with TRBJ2-7, with TRBD2 matching 9 bases. Germline V gene sequence: CDR1 MNHGY, CDR2 SVAAGI. Losses at the gene ends were 0 bases for V and 3 bases for J; bases not matched to a gene: 3. The CDR3 loop spans 15 amino acids.